One and the same sample provided the 2 T cell receptor beta chains below, sequenced in a study of chemoradiotherapy in HPV16-positive cancers. Repertoires were generated with immunoSEQ multiplex PCR, while TCRdb's copy carries only in-frame clones and drops some. The sample has about 24,000 clones, roughly 92% seen once; the top ten hold 15% to 20%. The starting material was blood, obtained from a patient who underwent chemoradiotherapy. These receptors all come from a human donor with HPV-associated anogenital cancer.

This clone appeared a single time. The genes are TRBV18 and TRBJ2-5; the D is unclear. CDR3 size: 11 residues. V gave up 4 bases and J gave up 2 bases, with 2 bases separating them. The germline V gene encodes CDR1 KGHSH and CDR2 LQKENI. CDR3 sequence (DNA): TGTGCCAGCTCACGGCAAGAGACCCAGTACTTC. It specifies CASSRQETQYF. The variable domain in full, with the rest retrieved from reference TRBV18 and TRBJ2-5, is NAGVMQNPRHLVRRRGQEARLRCSPMKGHSHVYWYRQLPEEGLKFMVYLQKENIIDESGMPKERFSAEFPKEGPSILRIQQVVRGDSAAYFCASSRQETQYFGPGTRLLVL.

DNA of the CDR3: TGTGCCAGCAGCCAAGTTCAGGGAGGGGAGAATCAGCCCCAGCATTTT. Residues: CASSQVQGGENQPQHF. The V gene is TRBV4-2, the J gene TRBJ1-5, with D possibly being TRBD1 (5 bases). Germline V gene sequence: CDR1 LGHNA, CDR2 YNFKEQ. The CDR3 is 16 residues long. Trimming pared 1 base from V and 4 bases from J, leaving 14 bases between.